What follows are 30 T cell receptor beta chains derived from one specimen sequenced in a study of identical twins. TCRdb re-called the 5' RACE reads through MiXCR, storing one row per CDR3 protein. Of 1.5 million to 2 million distinct CDR3 sequences listed, under 35% are singletons. Sequenced input: cord blood. These receptors came from a newborn girl in good health.

This clonotype was seen a few times. The chain employs TRBV3-1 and TRBJ1-1; 7 positions match TRBD1. The CDR3 runs to 16 residues. Per the germline V gene, CDR1 is LGHDT and CDR2 is YNNKEL (reference sequence). V shed 4 bases and J 0 bases; nucleotides not matched to a gene: 8. The CDR3 DNA is TGTGCCAGCAGCCTGCACAGGGGACTTATGAACACTGAAGCTTTCTTT. As protein: CASSLHRGLMNTEAFF.

There are a few counts of this clonotype. This chain connects TRBV24-1 to TRBJ1-2; D not certain. Trimming removed 7 bases from V and 3 bases from J, with 5 bases in between. This CDR3 is 11 amino acids long. Germline V gene lookup returns CDR1 KGHDR and CDR2 SFDVKD. CDR3 sequence (DNA): TGTGCCACCAGGGGAGACTATGGCTACACCTTC. Its translation: CATRGDYGYTF.

This clonotype was picked up many times. The chain recombines TRBV27 with TRBJ2-7, with 9 bases fitting TRBD2. The CDR3 has 14 amino acids. V lost 2 bases to trimming and J lost 3 bases; unmatched junction nucleotides: 2. In germline, CDR1 is MNHEY, CDR2 SMNVEV (reference sequence). CDR3: CASSLRRGGYEQYF. In DNA, the CDR3 is TGTGCCAGCAGTTTAAGGCGGGGGGGCTACGAGCAGTACTTC.

This clonotype was detected ten times or more. The chain has TRBV10-3 and TRBJ1-2; D unclear. CDR1 is ENHRY and CDR2 is SYGVKD in the germline V gene. This CDR3 is 12 amino acids long. Between the trimmed V and J ends, which lost 7 bases and 6 bases, there was a span of 12 bases. CDR3: CAIKGGSNGYTF. Here the CDR3 DNA reads TGTGCCATCAAGGGAGGGTCCAATGGCTACACCTTC.

The gene calls are TRBV2 and TRBJ2-3; D is possibly TRBD2 (6 bases). V dropped 3 bases and J dropped 14 bases, with 15 bases sitting between them. CDR3 length equals 12 residues. Germline CDR1 and CDR2: SNHLY and FYNNEI. The CDR3 spells CASSDPRGRWYF. In nucleotides, the CDR3 is TGTGCCAGCAGTGACCCGCGGGGACGGTGGTATTTT.

This clonotype was recorded a few times. J is TRBJ2-2 and V is TRBV30, with D possibly being TRBD1 (6 bases). The CDR3 covers 16 residues. The V gene lost 1 base and the J gene lost 2 bases, with 14 bases spanning the gap. Germline V gene data show CDR1 as GTSNPN and CDR2 as SVGIG (reference sequence). The CDR3 sequence: CAWSAPGARNTGELFF. Written as DNA, the CDR3 is TGTGCCTGGAGTGCCCCAGGGGCGAGAAACACCGGGGAGCTGTTTTTT. Variable domain in full (rest from reference TRBV30 and TRBJ2-2): SQTIHQWPATLVQPVGSPLSLECTVEGTSNPNLYWYRQAAGRGLQLLFYSVGIGQISSEVPQNLSASRPQDRQFILSSKKLLLSDSGFYLCAWSAPGARNTGELFFGEGSRLTVL.

The chain uses TRBV20-1 and TRBJ2-7; weak D call: TRBD2 (6 bases). Germline assignment: CDR1 DFQATT and CDR2 SNEGSKA (reference sequence). This CDR3 is built from 12 residues. Trimming took off 6 bases at V and 2 bases at J, with 11 bases between the two ends. CDR3 in amino acids: CSATRRAYEQYF. The CDR3 DNA reads as TGCAGTGCCACACGGAGGGCCTACGAGCAGTACTTC.

This clonotype was detected a few times. This chain links TRBV20-1 with TRBJ2-1; D may match TRBD1 or TRBD2 (6 bases each). The V gene's germline CDR1 is DFQATT and CDR2 SNEGSKA (reference sequence). CDR3 length: 18 amino acids. Between the trimmed V and J ends, which lost 2 bases and 5 bases, there was a span of 25 bases. CDR3: CSARSRQAGGGANNEQFF. The CDR3 bases are TGCAGTGCTAGATCCCGACAGGCCGGGGGCGGAGCTAACAATGAGCAGTTCTTC.

The chain is built from TRBV14 and TRBJ1-4; D not certain. The CDR3 loop spans 14 amino acids. Trimming shortened V by 4 bases and J by 6 bases, and 12 bases separated the two germline ends. CDR1 and CDR2 from the germline V gene are SGHDN and FVKESK. The CDR3 nucleotides are TGTGCCAGCAGCCGCGTAAATAGGGATGAAAAACTGTTTTTT. Protein: CASSRVNRDEKLFF.

V and J are TRBV5-8 and TRBJ2-3; 10 bases align to TRBD2. Germline V CDR1 and CDR2: SGHTS, YDEGEE. Germline trimming cut 2 bases from V and 4 bases from J; bases unmatched to any gene: 7. The CDR3 totals 16 residues. DNA for the CDR3: TGTGCCAGCAGCTTACCCGGGACTAGCGACGCAGATACGCAGTATTTT. Translating it yields CASSLPGTSDADTQYF.

This chain connects TRBV9 to TRBJ2-7, with 11 bases lining up with TRBD2. The junction had 12 bases not matched to a gene; V was cut back by 0 bases and J by 7 bases. The germline V gene has CDR1 SGDLS and CDR2 YYNGEE. The CDR3 loop spans 17 amino acids. CDR3 sequence: CASSVVLAGGQFNEQYF. The CDR3, as DNA: TGTGCCAGCAGCGTAGTCCTAGCGGGGGGCCAATTCAATGAGCAGTACTTC.

This sequence joins TRBV9 and TRBJ2-2; 9 nucleotides match TRBD2. Trimming cost V 3 bases and J 2 bases; bases outside gene matches: 2. Looked up from germline, CDR1 is SGDLS and CDR2 is YYNGEE. The CDR3 consists of 15 residues. The CDR3 loop is CASSAGTSNTGELFF. The CDR3 DNA follows: TGTGCCAGCAGCGCCGGGACTAGCAACACCGGGGAGCTGTTTTTT.

This clonotype appeared a few times. This chain joins TRBV4-2 and TRBJ2-7, with D possibly TRBD1 on 5 matching bases. V was trimmed by 1 base and J by 6 bases, leaving 13 bases between them. Germline V gives CDR1 LGHNA, CDR2 YNFKEQ. The CDR3 has 14 residues. CDR3 DNA: TGTGCCAGCAGCCAAGTATATAAGGGGCCCGAGCAGTACTTC. Translation: CASSQVYKGPEQYF.

This chain uses TRBV20-1 with TRBJ2-1; perhaps TRBD1 as D (5 bases). The ends were cut back, 5 bases at V and 4 bases at J, with 12 bases in the middle. This CDR3 comprises 13 residues. The germline gives CDR1 DFQATT, CDR2 SNEGSKA (reference sequence). As DNA, the CDR3 is TGCAGTGCTCCAGGGAAGGAGTACAATGAGCAGTTCTTC. This codes for CSAPGKEYNEQFF.

The rearrangement joins TRBV27 to TRBJ2-3; D uncertain. This CDR3 region has 17 residues. V was clipped by 6 bases and J by 0 bases, with 19 bases between them. Germline lookup yields CDR1 MNHEY and CDR2 SMNVEV (reference sequence). The CDR3 nucleotides are TGTGCCAGCAGGCCAAATATTGCCCTAGTCAGCACAGATACGCAGTATTTT. Translating gives CASRPNIALVSTDTQYF.

This clonotype came up a few times. V gene TRBV4-2 combines with J gene TRBJ1-1; 9 positions agree with TRBD1. The J segment lost 1 base and the V segment lost 4 bases, leaving 7 bases of the junction unmatched. The CDR3 has 16 amino acids. Germline CDR1 LGHNA, CDR2 YNFKEQ. The CDR3 bases are TGTGCCAGCAGCCGGACGGACAGGGGTCAGAACACTGAAGCTTTCTTT. Protein product: CASSRTDRGQNTEAFF.

This clonotype was seen many times. This chain links TRBV12-3 or TRBV12-4 with TRBJ1-1; weak D call: TRBD1 (6 bases). The CDR3 has 15 amino acids. Trimming shortened V by 1 base and J by 1 base, and 10 bases separated the two germline ends. The CDR3 nucleotides read TGTGCCAGCAGTTTAGGACCGGACAGGAACACTGAAGCTTTCTTT. Protein sequence: CASSLGPDRNTEAFF.

CDR3 sequence: CSGLGLATDTQYF. CDR3 DNA sequence: TGCAGTGGGCTTGGGCTAGCCACAGATACGCAGTATTTT. The V call is TRBV20-1, the J call TRBJ2-3; D possibly corresponds to TRBD2 (5 bases). Trimming took 7 bases from V and 2 from J, leaving 13 bases between them. Germline assignment: CDR1 DFQATT and CDR2 SNEGSKA (reference sequence). The CDR3 sequence is 13 residues long.

The V and J genes are TRBV20-1 and TRBJ2-3; unclear D gene. V was cut by 1 base and J by 2 bases, with 13 bases left in between. The CDR3 is 15 amino acids. Germline lookup yields CDR1 DFQATT and CDR2 SNEGSKA (reference sequence). CDR3 bases: TGCAGTGCTAGAGTAACCAGACCCTTCACAGATACGCAGTATTTT. This codes for CSARVTRPFTDTQYF.

The V gene is TRBV27, the J gene TRBJ1-5, with 8 bases aligning to TRBD1. Trimming at V came to 7 bases and at J to 0 bases, leaving 11 bases not matched to a gene. The CDR3 runs to 17 residues. Looked up from germline, CDR1 is MNHEY and CDR2 is SMNVEV (reference sequence). CDR3 loop: CASITGTGDYSNQPQHF. The CDR3 coding sequence is TGTGCCAGCATCACCGGGACAGGCGACTATAGCAATCAGCCCCAGCATTTT.

The gene calls are TRBV20-1 and TRBJ2-7, with D possibly being TRBD2 (7 bases). With 3 bases removed from V and 2 bases from J, the gap between germline ends came to 11 bases. Germline V gene data show CDR1 as DFQATT and CDR2 as SNEGSKA (reference sequence). The CDR3 loop spans 13 amino acids. Here the CDR3 reads CSARAGAAYEQYF. For the CDR3, the DNA is TGCAGTGCTAGGGCGGGGGCCGCCTACGAGCAGTACTTC.

This clonotype was counted a few times. The chain carries TRBV12-3 or TRBV12-4 and TRBJ1-1; D perhaps matches TRBD1 (5 bases). This CDR3 has 15 residues. Trimming removed 5 bases from V and 1 base from J, with 14 bases in between. Here the CDR3 DNA reads TGTGCCAGCAGTAAAGCGAGGGGAACGAACACTGAAGCTTTCTTT. Translating it yields CASSKARGTNTEAFF.

This clonotype was picked up a small number of times. The J gene is TRBJ2-5, the V gene TRBV14; TRBD2 aligns across 7 bases. Germline trimming cut 0 bases from V and 2 bases from J; bases unmatched to any gene: 9. The CDR3 runs to 17 residues. The V gene's germline CDR1 is SGHDN and CDR2 FVKESK. The CDR3 region has the DNA TGTGCCAGCAGCCAAGATCCCAAACTAGCGCTACAAGAGACCCAGTACTTC. Translation gives CASSQDPKLALQETQYF.

This clonotype was counted a few times. J is TRBJ2-1 and V is TRBV12-3 or TRBV12-4; a possible D gene is TRBD1 (6 bases). Trimming removed 3 bases at V and 12 bases at J, with 9 bases between. The CDR3 length is 11 residues. CDR3 coding DNA: TGTGCCAGCAGTTTGGGGACATGGCAGTTCTTC. This translates into CASSLGTWQFF.

The gene calls are TRBV13 and TRBJ2-2, with a tentative D call TRBD1 (6 bases). The CDR3 length is 15 residues. Trimming removed 5 bases at V and 4 bases at J, with 14 bases between. Germline-derived CDR1 and CDR2 are PRHDT and FYEKMQ (reference sequence). CDR3 nucleotides: TGTGCCAGCAGCGAAAAAAACAGGGCCACCGGGGAGCTGTTTTTT. Encoded protein: CASSEKNRATGELFF.

The genes are TRBV19 and TRBJ1-5; D gene ambiguous. The CDR3 spans 15 residues. Between the trimmed V and J ends, which lost 6 bases and 0 bases, there was a span of 12 bases. Germline V gene sequence: CDR1 LNHDA, CDR2 SQIVND (reference sequence). As DNA, the CDR3 is TGTGCCAGTAGAACTTACAGTGATAGCAATCAGCCCCAGCATTTT. Its translation is CASRTYSDSNQPQHF.

This chain links TRBV5-1 with TRBJ2-1; 15 nucleotides line up with TRBD2. CDR3 length: 17 amino acids. Unmatched junction bases numbered 9, after V lost 5 bases and J lost 6 bases. Germline assignment: CDR1 SGHRS and CDR2 YFSETQ. CDR3 DNA: TGCGCCAGCAGTCCGACGGGACTAGCGGGGGGTTTCAATGAGCAGTTCTTC. It codes for CASSPTGLAGGFNEQFF.

This clonotype was counted only a few times. V and J are TRBV5-6 and TRBJ1-1; tentatively, D is TRBD1 (6 bases). The CDR3 has 15 residues. Germline-derived CDR1 and CDR2 are SGHDT and YYEEEE. V was trimmed by 1 base and J by 4 bases, leaving 14 bases between them. The CDR3 here is CASSLRGQGITEAFF. The DNA for the CDR3 is TGTGCCAGCAGCTTGCGGGGGCAGGGTATCACTGAAGCTTTCTTT.

This clonotype was detected only once. The chain carries TRBV4-2 and TRBJ2-7; no firm D call. The V gene's germline CDR1 is LGHNA and CDR2 YNFKEQ. The CDR3 runs 13 residues. V lost 4 bases and J 2 bases, leaving 9 bases between the germline ends. CDR3 sequence (DNA): TGTGCCAGCAGCCTAAAAGTAGCCTACGAGCAGTACTTC. Translated: CASSLKVAYEQYF.

This clonotype has only a few counts. V is TRBV3-1 and J is TRBJ1-4, with D possibly matching TRBD1 (5 bases). The length of the CDR3 is 13 residues. The germline CDR1 and CDR2 sequences are LGHDT and YNNKEL (reference sequence). The germline V and J ends were trimmed by 4 bases and 13 bases, with 16 bases remaining between them. The CDR3: CASSLGPRSRLFF. CDR3 nucleotides: TGTGCCAGCAGCCTGGGACCTAGGTCGAGACTGTTTTTT.